This TCR beta chain was retrieved from a study of T-cell reconstitution after alpha-beta-depleted transplantation in children. Trimming at V came to 4 bases and at J to 7 bases, leaving 9 bases not matched to a gene. From germline, CDR1 is MNHEY and CDR2 SVGAGI. This CDR3 has 16 amino acids. Preparation of the TCRbeta library involved a method that used unique molecular identifiers. One entry per CDR3 protein results from TCRdb running MiXCR on the PCR reads. The sample yields 400,000 to 450,000 distinct CDR3 sequences, over 40% seen once. The TCR was taken from a girl under 10 years old with aplastic anemia, due to receive a stem cell transplant. Sequenced here: PBMCs, sampled before TCRalphabeta/CD19-depleted stem cell transplant. The J gene is TRBJ1-6, the V gene TRBV6-5; 8 bases line up with TRBD1. The CDR3 spells CASSFIQGAGNSPLHF. The CDR3 DNA reads TGTGCCAGCAGTTTCATCCAGGGGGCAGGGAATTCACCCCTCCACTTT.